This TCR beta chain is drawn from a study of PD-L1 blockade in urothelial cancer. Study as a whole: Timepoints chosen for blood analysis were 3 weeks (second dose) and 6 weeks after treatment start.

CDR1 is SGHNT, CDR2 YYREEE, per germline (reference sequence). The CDR3 is 15 residues long. V was pared by 3 bases and J by 2 bases, with 14 bases between. As to time point: pretreatment peripheral blood. The method was immunoSEQ multiplex PCR; TCRdb's version includes in-frame clones alone and lacks a portion of them. The sample includes 40,000 or so clones, about four fifths seen only once; the top ten take almost 7%. The V gene is TRBV5-4, the J gene TRBJ1-1; D might be TRBD1 (5 bases). The origin of this receptor is a man between 60 and 75 years old with urothelial cancer. The sequencing here drew on PBMCs, taken around atezolizumab (anti-PD-L1) treatment. CDR3: CASSSPRQKNTEAFF. The CDR3, as DNA: TGTGCCAGCAGCTCCCCGCGACAGAAAAACACTGAAGCTTTCTTT.